The 27 T cell receptor beta chains reported below all come from one sample, sequenced in a study of T cell responses to AZD1222 COVID-19 vaccine. Here immunoSEQ multiplex PCR was the method, and the copy in TCRdb shows in-frame clones only, minus some. The table records 140,000 to 150,000 clones, under 95% of them present only once. The sample was peripheral blood, taken 28 days after the second dose of the MenACWY control vaccine. The source is an adult who received the MenACWY meningococcal vaccine as a control.

The chain recombines TRBV6-5 with TRBJ2-7; D tentatively fits TRBD1 or TRBD2 (5 bases each). This CDR3 spans 11 amino acids. Germline CDR1 MNHEY, CDR2 SVGAGI. V lost 11 bases, J lost 12 bases, and 20 bases lay in between. CDR3 in DNA: TGTGCCGGATCCGGGACGGGGATTCTGTACTTC. Translation: CAGSGTGILYF.

V and J are TRBV21-1 and TRBJ2-5; the table names TRBD1, a call not compared with the DNA. TRBV21-1 is an annotated pseudogene. The CDR3 is made up of 13 amino acids. The CDR3 nucleotides read TGTGCCAGCGTGCAGGGGGCCGGTGAGACCCAGTACTTC. It is translated as CASVQGAGETQYF.

The chain has TRBV19 and TRBJ2-3, with 10 bases fitting TRBD2. CDR3 size: 17 residues. V shed 5 bases, J shed 1 base, and the junction held 9 bases outside the gene matches. In germline, CDR1 is LNHDA, CDR2 SQIVND (reference sequence). CDR3 sequence reads: CASSPLTGTSGTDTQYF. In DNA form, the CDR3 reads TGTGCCAGTAGTCCCCTGACCGGGACTAGCGGCACAGATACGCAGTATTTT.

This rearrangement joins TRBV28 to TRBJ2-7; weak D call: TRBD2 (5 bases). Per germline, CDR1 MDHEN and CDR2 SYDVKM. The CDR3 loop spans 14 amino acids. V lost 4 bases and J 3 bases, leaving 13 bases between the germline ends. This chain's CDR3 is CASSWTHLNYEQYF. DNA of the CDR3: TGTGCCAGCAGTTGGACTCACCTCAACTACGAGCAGTACTTC.

CDR3 bases: TGTGCCAGTAGACCCCAGGGCAGGAGCTCTGGAAACACCATATATTTT. Translating gives CASRPQGRSSGNTIYF. V usage is TRBV19 and J usage is TRBJ1-3; D is perhaps TRBD1 (5 bases). CDR3 size: 16 residues. V gave up 6 bases and J gave up 0 bases, with 15 bases separating them. Germline CDR1 reads LNHDA; CDR2 reads SQIVND (reference sequence).

This chain links TRBV5-1 with TRBJ2-2; D gene unclear. The V gene's germline CDR1 is SGHRS and CDR2 YFSETQ. The CDR3 is 12 amino acids. V was trimmed by 3 bases and J by 0 bases, leaving 0 bases between them. The CDR3 nucleotides read TGCGCCAGCAGCTCGAACACCGGGGAGCTGTTTTTT. Its protein product is CASSSNTGELFF.

The chain is built from TRBV18 and TRBJ2-7; a weak D match, TRBD1 (6 bases). Trimming took 1 base from V and 5 from J, leaving 6 bases between them. The germline V gene encodes CDR1 KGHSH and CDR2 LQKENI. The CDR3 has 12 amino acids. The CDR3 loop reads CASSPQGDEQYF. DNA for the CDR3: TGTGCCAGCTCACCACAGGGGGACGAGCAGTACTTC.

The gene calls are TRBV2 and TRBJ2-1; tentatively, D is TRBD2 (7 bases). This CDR3 spans 16 amino acids. Germline CDR1 reads SNHLY; CDR2 reads FYNNEI. Trimming removed 2 bases from V and 7 bases from J, with 18 bases in between. The CDR3 sequence: CASSELGGGSMNEQFF. The CDR3, as DNA: TGTGCCAGCAGTGAACTGGGCGGGGGCTCTATGAATGAGCAGTTCTTC.

V is TRBV11-1 and J is TRBJ1-1; no clear D gene. The CDR3 has 11 amino acids. V was pared by 8 bases and J by 7 bases, with 11 bases between. Germline V gene lookup returns CDR1 SGHAT and CDR2 FQDESV (reference sequence). In nucleotides, the CDR3 is TGTGCCAGCGGAGGGTGGGGTGAAGCTTTCTTT. Protein product: CASGGWGEAFF. Variable domain in full (rest from reference TRBV11-1 and TRBJ1-1): EAEVAQSPRYKITEKSQAVAFWCDPISGHATLYWYRQILGQGPELLVQFQDESVVDDSQLPKDRFSAERLKGVDSTLKIQPAELGDSAMYLCASGGWGEAFFGQGTRLTVV.

The chain is built from TRBV28 and TRBJ2-3; 10 bases line up with TRBD1. V shed 5 bases and J 3 bases; nucleotides not matched to a gene: 5. CDR1 and CDR2 (germline): MDHEN, SYDVKM. CDR3 length equals 15 residues. The CDR3 loop is CASSLPGQGTDTQYF. Written as DNA, the CDR3 is TGTGCCAGCAGTCTACCGGGACAGGGGACAGATACGCAGTATTTT.

V gene TRBV5-1 combines with J gene TRBJ2-1; 12 nucleotides match TRBD2. Trimming removed 3 bases from V and 4 bases from J; junction bases left unmatched: 5. Germline V CDR1 and CDR2: SGHRS, YFSETQ. The CDR3 totals 16 residues. The CDR3 DNA is TGCGCCAGCAGCTCCGAACTAGCGGGAGGTTACAATGAGCAGTTCTTC. Amino acids: CASSSELAGGYNEQFF.

V usage is TRBV5-4 and J usage is TRBJ1-6; D is possibly TRBD1 (5 bases). CDR1 SGHNT and CDR2 YYREEE come from the germline V gene (reference sequence). Trimming took off 2 bases at V and 11 bases at J, with 14 bases between the two ends. The CDR3 loop spans 14 amino acids. The CDR3 nucleotides are TGTGCCAGCAGCTTTGAACTGAGAGGGGCACCCCTCCACTTT. Its protein is CASSFELRGAPLHF.

The chain has TRBV5-1 and TRBJ2-5; no clear D. The CDR3 is made up of 14 amino acids. V lost 4 bases, J lost 1 base, and 11 bases lay in between. Germline V gene sequence: CDR1 SGHRS, CDR2 YFSETQ. CDR3 nucleotide sequence: TGCGCCAGCAGCCTTATGAGCCCCCAAGAGACCCAGTACTTC. Translation: CASSLMSPQETQYF.

This clone was detected only a few times. The CDR3: CASTEYNSPLHF. DNA for the CDR3: TGTGCCAGCACCGAGTATAATTCACCCCTCCACTTT. The chain couples TRBV7-8 to TRBJ1-6; D gene unclear. CDR1 and CDR2 from the germline V gene are SGHVS and FQNEAQ. The CDR3 consists of 12 residues. V dropped 7 bases and J dropped 4 bases, with 5 bases sitting between them.

J is TRBJ2-3 and V is TRBV7-6; 8 bases line up with TRBD1. Germline V gene sequence: CDR1 SGHVS, CDR2 FNYEAQ. J gave up 2 bases and V 1 base, and 5 bases lay outside the gene matches. This CDR3 contains 16 residues. CDR3 sequence: CASSLGAGGPTDTQYF. CDR3 coding DNA: TGTGCCAGCAGCTTAGGGGCAGGGGGCCCCACAGATACGCAGTATTTT. Full variable domain (missing parts from reference TRBV7-6 and TRBJ2-3): GAGVSQSPRYKVTKRGQDVALRCDPISGHVSLYWYRQALGQGPEFLTYFNYEAQQDKSGLPNDRFSAERPEGSISTLTIQRTEQRDSAMYRCASSLGAGGPTDTQYFGPGTRLTVL.

The chain links TRBV19 to TRBJ2-7, with 8 bases identical to TRBD1. The V gene end was trimmed by 6 bases and the J gene end by 6 bases; junction bases not matched to a gene: 13. Germline V gene lookup returns CDR1 LNHDA and CDR2 SQIVND (reference sequence). The CDR3 has 15 residues. CDR3 nucleotides: TGTGCCAGTAGGCAAGGTACAGGGGGAATGGCCGAGCAGTACTTC. Its translation: CASRQGTGGMAEQYF.

The CDR3 protein is CASSISGEPNEKLFF. CDR3 coding DNA: TGTGCCAGTAGTATATCGGGGGAACCTAATGAAAAACTGTTTTTT. The rearrangement uses TRBV19 and TRBJ1-4; maybe TRBD1 (5 bases). The CDR3 runs 15 residues. The germline V and J ends were trimmed by 2 bases and 3 bases, with 10 bases remaining between them. Germline V lookup: CDR1 LNHDA, CDR2 SQIVND (reference sequence). The full variable domain, completed using reference TRBV19 and TRBJ1-4, is DGGITQSPKYLFRKEGQNVTLSCEQNLNHDAMYWYRQDPGQGLRLIYYSQIVNDFQKGDIAEGYSVSREKKESFPLTVTSAQKNPTAFYLCASSISGEPNEKLFFGSGTQLSVL.

This clone was picked up a small number of times. This rearrangement joins TRBV27 to TRBJ2-7, with D maybe TRBD2 (6 bases). The V and J ends lost 7 bases and 3 bases respectively, with 19 bases between them. Germline V gives CDR1 MNHEY, CDR2 SMNVEV (reference sequence). The CDR3 covers 15 residues. The CDR3 is CASNIINGTLYEQYF. In nucleotides, the CDR3 is TGTGCCAGCAATATAATAAACGGGACTCTCTACGAGCAGTACTTC.

This clone was seen a handful of times. DNA of the CDR3: TGTGCCTGGCGGTCAGGGCCCGTTTATGGCTACACCTTC. Translating gives CAWRSGPVYGYTF. The genes are TRBV30 and TRBJ1-2; possible D gene TRBD1, 5 bases. Germline assignment: CDR1 GTSNPN and CDR2 SVGIG (reference sequence). This CDR3 comprises 13 residues. Trimming pared 5 bases from V and 5 bases from J, leaving 15 bases between. Full variable domain (outside the CDR3, taken from reference TRBV30 and TRBJ1-2): SQTIHQWPATLVQPVGSPLSLECTVEGTSNPNLYWYRQAAGRGLQLLFYSVGIGQISSEVPQNLSASRPQDRQFILSSKKLLLSDSGFYLCAWRSGPVYGYTFGSGTRLTVV.

The chain links TRBV19 to TRBJ1-2; possibly TRBD1 for D (6 bases). The V gene lost 0 bases and the J gene lost 3 bases, with 8 bases spanning the gap. The CDR3 runs to 14 residues. The germline V gene has CDR1 LNHDA and CDR2 SQIVND (reference sequence). The CDR3 loop is CASSIDGQYYGYTF. The DNA for the CDR3 is TGTGCCAGTAGTATAGACGGACAGTACTATGGCTACACCTTC.

V and J are TRBV28 and TRBJ2-7, with TRBD1 identical over 7 bases. The CDR3 spans 13 residues. In germline, CDR1 is MDHEN, CDR2 SYDVKM. After removal of 2 bases from V and 2 bases from J, the junction contained 0 bases not matched to a gene. The CDR3 here is CASSLQGAYEQYF. In DNA form, the CDR3 reads TGTGCCAGCAGTTTACAGGGGGCCTACGAGCAGTACTTC.

This clone is a singleton in its sample. The CDR3 sequence is CASSEKGTAITYEQYF. CDR3 in DNA: TGTGCCAGCAGTGAAAAAGGAACGGCGATAACCTACGAGCAGTACTTC. The V and J genes are TRBV25-1 and TRBJ2-7; D unclear. V lost 2 bases to trimming and J lost 2 bases, with 16 bases between them. CDR1 is MGHDK, CDR2 SYGVNS, per germline. The CDR3 spans 16 residues.

In the case of this clone: At one of its ends the junction is not consistent with the germline gene, which may arise from a read error. This chain connects TRBV19 to TRBJ2-2; D is perhaps TRBD2 (6 bases). The CDR3 totals 14 residues. Germline V lookup: CDR1 LNHDA, CDR2 SQIVND (reference sequence). CDR3 nucleotides: TGTACCAGTAGTACCGGGGGAGGCACCGGGGAGCTGTTTTTT. It yields the protein CTSSTGGGTGELFF.

The J gene is TRBJ1-1, the V gene TRBV9; D is ambiguous. Germline CDR1 is SGDLS and CDR2 is YYNGEE. The CDR3 consists of 13 residues. V lost 4 bases, J lost 1 base, and 8 bases lay in between. This chain's CDR3 is CASSSPGNTEAFF. DNA of the CDR3: TGTGCCAGCAGCTCCCCGGGGAACACTGAAGCTTTCTTT.

The chain uses TRBV6-5 and TRBJ2-7; 12 bases fit TRBD2. CDR1 is MNHEY and CDR2 is SVGAGI in the germline V gene. This CDR3 has 15 residues. V lost 6 bases and J lost 1; bases outside the gene matches: 4. The CDR3 DNA reads as TGTGCCAGCAGAAGGACTAGCGGGACTTCCTACGAGCAGTACTTC. It is translated as CASRRTSGTSYEQYF.

The J gene is TRBJ2-2, the V gene TRBV2; the D call may be TRBD1 or TRBD2 (5 bases each). Germline CDR1 reads SNHLY; CDR2 reads FYNNEI. Trimming pared 7 bases from V and 0 bases from J, leaving 15 bases between. There are 16 residues in the CDR3. The CDR3 nucleotides read TGTGCCAGCACGAGGGACCTCCTGGCGAACACCGGGGAGCTGTTTTTT. Translated: CASTRDLLANTGELFF.

The rearrangement joins TRBV6-5 to TRBJ2-7, with D possibly being TRBD1 or TRBD2 (5 bases each). The CDR3 loop spans 14 amino acids. The V and J ends lost 6 bases and 7 bases respectively, with 19 bases between them. CDR1 and CDR2 from the germline V gene are MNHEY and SVGAGI. In DNA, the CDR3 is TGTGCCAGCAGAGAGGGTGGAGTGGCAGGGGAGCAGTACTTC. Amino acids: CASREGGVAGEQYF.